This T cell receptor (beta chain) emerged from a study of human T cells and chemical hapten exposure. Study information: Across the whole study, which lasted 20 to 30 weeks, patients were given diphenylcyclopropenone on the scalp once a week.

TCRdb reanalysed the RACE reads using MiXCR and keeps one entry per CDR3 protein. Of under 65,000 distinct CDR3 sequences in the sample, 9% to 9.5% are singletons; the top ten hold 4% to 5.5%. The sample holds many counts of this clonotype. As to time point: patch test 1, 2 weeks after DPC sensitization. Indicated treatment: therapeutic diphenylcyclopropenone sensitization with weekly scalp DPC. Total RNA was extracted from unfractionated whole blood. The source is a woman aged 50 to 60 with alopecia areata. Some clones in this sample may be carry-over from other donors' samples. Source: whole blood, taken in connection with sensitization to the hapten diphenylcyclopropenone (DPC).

CDR3 sequence reads: CASSQGVTENEQFF. The DNA for the CDR3 is TGTGCCAGCAGCCAGGGGGTGACGGAGAATGAGCAGTTCTTC. This sequence joins TRBV11-2 and TRBJ2-1, with TRBD1 matching over 7 bases. CDR3 length: 14 amino acids. Germline V lookup: CDR1 SGHAT, CDR2 FQNNGV. V lost 5 bases, J lost 7 bases, and 8 bases stayed unmatched.